The clone carrying this T cell receptor beta chain came up once. Antigen unknown. The V and J ends lost 2 bases and 8 bases respectively, with 9 bases between them. The germline V gene encodes CDR1 SGHNT and CDR2 YENEEA. The CDR3 has 12 amino acids. The sample is drawn from a study of Ad26.COV2.S vaccination and SARS-CoV-2 variants. The overall study: The study gave Ad26.COV2.S intramuscularly, once or twice 56 days apart. Study results and caveats: CD8+ and CD4+ T cells specific for spike reportedly responded with substantial breadth after vaccination.

Treatment described: around 19 received Ad26.COV2.S at low or high dose, single or two shots; 5 received placebo; per-sample allocation not given. Day 63 following the first vaccine or placebo injection was when the samples were taken. This vaccine is an Ad26 vector that expresses the Wuhan-strain SARS-CoV-2 spike. Measured with immunoSEQ multiplex PCR; TCRdb has only the in-frame clones, and not every one. The sample comprises 440,000 or so clones, roughly nine tenths of which are singletons, and around 1.6% rests with the top ten. The gene calls are TRBV11-3 and TRBJ1-1, with D uncertain. Sequenced here: peripheral blood, sampled in a trial of Ad26.COV2.S vaccine versus placebo. This receptor was identified in a person aged 18-65 years who received the Ad26.COV2.S COVID-19 vaccine or a placebo. The CDR3 here is CASSLNRGEAFF. Written as DNA, the CDR3 is TGTGCCAGCAGCTTAAACAGAGGCGAAGCTTTCTTT.